Listed here are 10 T cell receptor beta chains from one sample, sequenced in a study of CD8 T cells in ankylosing spondylitis. MiXCR, applied by TCRdb to the 5' RACE reads, yields one record per CDR3 protein. The table records roughly 200,000 distinct CDR3 sequences, around 13% of them present only once. The specimen was blood, either unsorted or a sorted T cell fraction (not recorded which). These receptors were taken from a male donor with ankylosing spondylitis or in good health (not recorded which).

The rearrangement joins TRBV5-5 to TRBJ2-3, with 8 bases aligning to TRBD2. The CDR3 consists of 15 residues. Trimming removed 1 base from V and 5 bases from J; junction bases left unmatched: 6. In germline, CDR1 is SGHKS, CDR2 YYEKEE (reference sequence). The CDR3 DNA is TGTGCCAGCAGCTTGCCTGCGGCGGGGGGAGATACGCAGTATTTT. Its translation: CASSLPAAGGDTQYF.

The table lists this clonotype with many counts. The rearrangement joins TRBV6-5 to TRBJ2-3; 9 nucleotides line up with TRBD1. This CDR3 contains 16 residues. After removal of 2 bases from V and 3 bases from J, the junction contained 6 bases not matched to a gene. Germline CDR1 MNHEY, CDR2 SVGAGI. For the CDR3, the DNA is TGTGCCAGCAGTTACCAAGGACAGGGGAGGACAGATACGCAGTATTTT. As protein: CASSYQGQGRTDTQYF.

This rearrangement joins TRBV27 to TRBJ1-2, with TRBD1 as a possible D gene (6 bases). In germline, CDR1 is MNHEY, CDR2 SMNVEV (reference sequence). This CDR3 spans 13 amino acids. Trimming removed 6 bases at V and 4 bases at J, with 12 bases between. The DNA of the CDR3 is TGTGCCAGCAGCCTTACAGGGAGCTATGGCTACACCTTC. This encodes CASSLTGSYGYTF.

This clonotype has just a few counts. The gene calls are TRBV28 and TRBJ2-7; 9 bases map to TRBD1. From germline, CDR1 is MDHEN and CDR2 SYDVKM. The CDR3 extends over 14 amino acids. Losses at the gene ends were 5 bases for V and 2 bases for J; bases not matched to a gene: 4. The CDR3 DNA sequence: TGTGCCAGCAGTCAGACAGGGGGGGCCTACGAGCAGTACTTC. Amino acid sequence: CASSQTGGAYEQYF.

The chain joins TRBV5-1 to TRBJ2-1; 15 bases are shared with TRBD2. V dropped 4 bases and J dropped 5; count of bases not matched to a gene: 7. The germline V gene encodes CDR1 SGHRS and CDR2 YFSETQ. The CDR3 covers 17 residues. The CDR3 DNA sequence: TGCGCCAGCAGCCCGGGACTAGCGGGGGGAATAAACAATGAGCAGTTCTTC. Residues: CASSPGLAGGINNEQFF.

This clonotype showed up just a few times. The rearrangement joins TRBV3-1 to TRBJ2-7; TRBD2 aligns across 8 bases. Germline CDR1 LGHDT, CDR2 YNNKEL (reference sequence). The CDR3 consists of 17 residues. The V segment lost 0 bases and the J segment 5 bases; nucleotides outside the gene matches: 12. CDR3 sequence (DNA): TGTGCCAGCAGCCAAGAATCCCCGGGGGGGGCCCTCAACGAGCAGTACTTC. Protein product: CASSQESPGGALNEQYF.

The rearrangement joins TRBV27 to TRBJ2-3; the match to TRBD1 covers 7 bases. Germline V gene lookup returns CDR1 MNHEY and CDR2 SMNVEV (reference sequence). The length of the CDR3 is 15 residues. Trimming removed 2 bases from V and 1 base from J; junction bases left unmatched: 3. In DNA, the CDR3 is TGTGCCAGCAGTTTAGGGACAGCGGGCACAGATACGCAGTATTTT. Amino acid sequence: CASSLGTAGTDTQYF.

This clonotype was seen only a few times. The V and J genes are TRBV2 and TRBJ2-7; 7 nucleotides match TRBD2. With V trimmed by 4 bases and J by 3 bases, 6 bases remained unmatched. CDR3 length: 14 residues. CDR1 and CDR2 from the germline V gene are SNHLY and FYNNEI. DNA for the CDR3: TGTGCCAGCAGTGGGGAGGGACTCTTCTACGAGCAGTACTTC. It is translated as CASSGEGLFYEQYF.

The chain links TRBV7-9 to TRBJ2-2, with a tentative D call TRBD1 (6 bases). V was trimmed by 5 bases and J by 2 bases, leaving 12 bases between them. Germline values: CDR1 SEHNR, CDR2 FQNEAQ (reference sequence). This CDR3 has 15 residues. The CDR3 sequence is CASSPTGFNTGELFF. The CDR3 DNA reads TGTGCCAGCAGCCCTACAGGGTTCAACACCGGGGAGCTGTTTTTT.

The chain carries TRBV6-1 and TRBJ2-1, with TRBD2 matching 7 bases. CDR1 MNHNS and CDR2 SASEGT come from the germline V gene. V lost 5 bases, J lost 3 bases, and 10 bases stayed unmatched. The CDR3 covers 16 residues. The DNA for the CDR3 is TGTGCCAGCAGTCCATATACCGGGACTAACTACAATGAGCAGTTCTTC. Translation gives CASSPYTGTNYNEQFF.